Listed here are 13 T cell receptor beta chains from one sample, sequenced in a study of T cell responses to AZD1222 COVID-19 vaccine. Only in-frame clones appear in the TCRdb table, and some are missing; sequencing was by immunoSEQ multiplex PCR. In the table there are under 140,000 clones, 81% of which are singletons. The source material was peripheral blood, sampled on day 0 of AZD1222 vaccination. All receptors derive from an adult in good health.

The J gene is TRBJ1-1, the V gene TRBV9; D is uncertain. This CDR3 spans 13 amino acids. V was trimmed by 2 bases and J by 0 bases, leaving 5 bases between them. Germline loops: CDR1 SGDLS, CDR2 YYNGEE. CDR3 sequence reads: CASSVQMNTEAFF. The CDR3, as DNA: TGTGCCAGCAGCGTCCAGATGAACACTGAAGCTTTCTTT.

The rearrangement links TRBV7-2 to TRBJ2-5; 8 positions match TRBD2. CDR1 and CDR2 (germline): SGHTA, FQGNSA. V lost 4 bases to trimming and J lost 4 bases; unmatched junction nucleotides: 5. CDR3 size: 14 residues. The chain's CDR3 is CASSWAGRGETQYF. DNA for the CDR3: TGTGCCAGCAGCTGGGCCGGGAGGGGAGAGACCCAGTACTTC. Filled out from reference TRBV7-2 and TRBJ2-5, the complete variable domain reads GAGVSQSPSNKVTEKGKDVELRCDPISGHTALYWYRQSLGQGLEFLIYFQGNSAPDKSGLPSDRFSAERTGGSVSTLTIQRTQQEDSAVYLCASSWAGRGETQYFGPGTRLLVL.

The chain carries TRBV5-1 and TRBJ1-5; 7 bases line up with TRBD1. V was pared by 2 bases and J by 2 bases, with 4 bases of the junction left unmatched. CDR1 is SGHRS and CDR2 is YFSETQ in the germline V gene. This CDR3 comprises 15 residues. The CDR3 region is CASSLSTGGNQPQHF. The CDR3 bases are TGCGCCAGCAGCTTATCCACAGGGGGCAATCAGCCCCAGCATTTT.

The V and J genes are TRBV5-6 and TRBJ2-4, with D perhaps matching TRBD1 (6 bases). The CDR3 extends over 18 amino acids. Germline CDR1 reads SGHDT; CDR2 reads YYEEEE. V gave up 0 bases and J gave up 2 bases, with 18 bases separating them. DNA of the CDR3: TGTGCCAGCAGCTTGGGCCTGACAGGACAGCTATCCAAAAACATTCAGTACTTC. Protein sequence: CASSLGLTGQLSKNIQYF.

J is TRBJ2-2 and V is TRBV10-3, with TRBD2 matching over 12 bases. The V segment lost 3 bases and the J segment 5 bases; nucleotides outside the gene matches: 7. There are 17 residues in the CDR3. Germline V gives CDR1 ENHRY, CDR2 SYGVKD. The CDR3 spells CAISDPGLAGWTGELFF. The DNA for the CDR3 is TGTGCCATCAGTGACCCTGGACTAGCGGGATGGACCGGGGAGCTGTTTTTT.

The CDR3 coding sequence is TGTGCCAGCAGTGACCCGAGGCTAGCGGGGGGGAAAGAGACCCAGTACTTC. Protein: CASSDPRLAGGKETQYF. The rearrangement links TRBV6-1 to TRBJ2-5, with 12 bases fitting TRBD2. The CDR3 spans 17 residues. V gave up 3 bases and J gave up 3 bases; unmatched junction bases: 8. Germline values: CDR1 MNHNS, CDR2 SASEGT.

This clone has only one observation. CDR3 loop: CASSGQGFNSPLHF. DNA of the CDR3: TGTGCCAGCAGCGGACAGGGATTTAATTCACCCCTCCACTTT. The V gene is TRBV7-2, the J gene TRBJ1-6; 8 positions agree with TRBD1. The CDR3 loop spans 14 amino acids. The J segment lost 6 bases and the V segment lost 5 bases, leaving 3 bases of the junction unmatched. Germline loops: CDR1 SGHTA, CDR2 FQGNSA.

In its sample, this clone was seen a few times. The gene calls are TRBV9 and TRBJ1-2; TRBD1 matches at 7 bases. Germline V gene sequence: CDR1 SGDLS, CDR2 YYNGEE. This CDR3 spans 15 amino acids. V lost 0 bases and J lost 1; bases outside the gene matches: 3. The CDR3 DNA reads TGTGCCAGCAGCGTAGCCACAGGGGTTAACTATGGCTACACCTTC. It encodes CASSVATGVNYGYTF.

This chain uses TRBV5-1 with TRBJ2-1; D unresolved. The CDR3 has 14 residues. The V gene lost 2 bases and the J gene lost 4 bases, with 10 bases spanning the gap. Germline V gene lookup returns CDR1 SGHRS and CDR2 YFSETQ. DNA of the CDR3: TGCGCCAGCAGCTTCGGAGACTCATACAATGAGCAGTTCTTC. Translation: CASSFGDSYNEQFF. Based on the CDR3 plus reference TRBV5-1 and TRBJ2-1, the full variable domain is KAGVTQTPRYLIKTRGQQVTLSCSPISGHRSVSWYQQTPGQGLQFLFEYFSETQRNKGNFPGRFSGRQFSNSRSEMNVSTLELGDSALYLCASSFGDSYNEQFFGPGTRLTVL.

The chain joins TRBV28 to TRBJ1-1, with 7 bases aligning to TRBD1. CDR3 size: 12 residues. Germline CDR1 and CDR2: MDHEN and SYDVKM. V lost 4 bases, J lost 10 bases, and 6 bases stayed unmatched. In nucleotides, the CDR3 is TGTGCCAGCAGTTCCAGACAGGGACCAGCTTTCTTT. It specifies CASSSRQGPAFF.

In its sample, this clone was seen once. The chain joins TRBV28 to TRBJ1-5; 8 bases agree with TRBD1. The CDR3 sequence is 15 residues long. With 5 bases clipped from V and 2 bases from J, the junction kept 5 bases outside the gene matches. Germline V lookup: CDR1 MDHEN, CDR2 SYDVKM. The CDR3 DNA reads TGTGCCAGCAGTACAGGACAGGGCCGCAATCAGCCCCAGCATTTT. Translation: CASSTGQGRNQPQHF.

On this clone itself: A clone one base away is much larger, so this may be a read error. The CDR3: CASSFGTSGAYEQYF. The CDR3 nucleotides are TGTGCCAGCAGCTTTGGGACTAGCGGGGCCTACGAGCAGTACTTC. The chain uses TRBV7-2 and TRBJ2-7; TRBD2 agrees at 13 bases. Germline trimming cut 3 bases from V and 2 bases from J; bases unmatched to any gene: 1. Germline-derived CDR1 and CDR2 are SGHTA and FQGNSA. This CDR3 contains 15 residues.

This sequence joins TRBV28 and TRBJ1-1; weak D call: TRBD1 (5 bases). From germline, CDR1 is MDHEN and CDR2 SYDVKM. Trimming took 7 bases from V and 6 from J, leaving 18 bases between them. CDR3 size: 14 residues. DNA for the CDR3: TGTGCCAGCATTATACGGGGGAGTCAATCTGAAGCTTTCTTT. Protein sequence: CASIIRGSQSEAFF.